These 16 T cell receptor beta chains came from one sample sequenced in a study of blood T cell repertoires in COVID-19. The assay was immunoSEQ multiplex PCR, and TCRdb's table has in-frame clones only and misses some. The data show about 400,000 clones, more than 75% seen once. Sample: PBMCs or T cells enriched from blood (not recorded which). The receptor set was obtained from a woman between 45 and 60 years old who had recovered from COVID-19.

The chain has TRBV7-9 and TRBJ2-7; 8 bases match TRBD1. Germline trimming cut 8 bases from V and 2 bases from J; bases unmatched to any gene: 11. Germline V gene lookup returns CDR1 SEHNR and CDR2 FQNEAQ (reference sequence). The CDR3 has 15 amino acids. CDR3 residues: CASATDRALTYEQYF. CDR3 nucleotide sequence: TGTGCCAGCGCTACGGACAGGGCGTTGACCTACGAGCAGTACTTC.

Here the CDR3 DNA reads TGTGCCAGCAGTGTCCCCCTTCTTGAGGCATGCACTGAAGCTTTCTTT. As protein: CASSVPLLEACTEAFF. V gene TRBV6-4 combines with J gene TRBJ1-1, with D uncertain. Germline CDR1 and CDR2: MRHNA and SNTAGT. CDR3 length: 16 residues. V was pared by 4 bases and J by 4 bases, with 19 bases between.

This chain connects TRBV11-2 to TRBJ1-1; D is uncertain. CDR3 length: 13 amino acids. The V end was cut by 5 bases, the J end by 5 bases, with 12 bases between. CDR1 is SGHAT and CDR2 is FQNNGV in the germline V gene. The CDR3 DNA follows: TGTGCCAGCAGCCCAAGCCACCAAACTGAAGCTTTCTTT. Translation gives CASSPSHQTEAFF.

V is TRBV5-1 and J is TRBJ2-7, with a possible D match to TRBD1 (5 bases). CDR1 is SGHRS, CDR2 YFSETQ, per germline. CDR3 length: 13 residues. Trimming left V 0 bases short and J 7 bases short, with 11 bases between. The CDR3 spells CASSLEGLREQYF. As DNA, the CDR3 is TGCGCCAGCAGCTTGGAGGGGCTGAGGGAGCAGTACTTC.

This rearrangement joins TRBV3-1 (or the pseudogene TRBV3-2) to TRBJ1-5; 7 bases are shared with TRBD1. CDR1 and CDR2 from the germline V gene are LGHDT and YNNKEL (reference sequence). The CDR3 length is 17 residues. V shed 3 bases, J shed 1 base, and the junction held 9 bases outside the gene matches. The CDR3, as DNA: TGTGCCAGCAGCCACCGACAGGGCTGCTCAAGCAATCAGCCCCAGCATTTT. Its protein is CASSHRQGCSSNQPQHF.

The chain joins TRBV30 to TRBJ2-2, with no clear D. The CDR3 totals 13 residues. Trimming stripped 3 bases from V and 4 bases from J, with 9 bases between. In germline, CDR1 is GTSNPN, CDR2 SVGIG (reference sequence). Written as DNA, the CDR3 is TGTGCCTGGAGCGTCAGTGGCACCGGGGAGCTGTTTTTT. Its translation is CAWSVSGTGELFF.

J is TRBJ2-7 and V is TRBV27, with D perhaps matching TRBD1 (5 bases). Trimming took off 7 bases at V and 3 bases at J, with 16 bases between the two ends. This CDR3 region has 14 residues. Per the germline V gene, CDR1 is MNHEY and CDR2 is SMNVEV (reference sequence). The DNA of the CDR3 is TGTGCCAGCACCCGGCAGGGCCTTTTCTACGAGCAGTACTTC. Translating gives CASTRQGLFYEQYF.

Here the CDR3 reads CASSITQGANYGYTF. The CDR3 bases are TGTGCCAGCAGCATCACTCAGGGGGCAAACTATGGCTACACCTTC. This chain links TRBV5-5 with TRBJ1-2; 8 bases fit TRBD1. The trim removed 4 bases at V and 2 bases at J, leaving 7 bases unmatched. Germline V gives CDR1 SGHKS, CDR2 YYEKEE (reference sequence). The CDR3 is 15 amino acids.

The chain carries TRBV7-2 and TRBJ2-1; weak D call: TRBD2 (6 bases). Trimming removed 1 base from V and 6 bases from J, with 16 bases in between. From germline, CDR1 is SGHTA and CDR2 FQGNSA. The CDR3 spans 16 residues. CDR3 DNA sequence: TGTGCCAGCAGCTTAGTGTCGGGGGAGAGGCGCAATGAGCAGTTCTTC. This translates into CASSLVSGERRNEQFF.

The chain is built from TRBV6-5 and TRBJ2-1, with 8 bases matching TRBD1. The germline CDR1 and CDR2 sequences are MNHEY and SVGAGI. Losses at the gene ends were 1 base for V and 6 bases for J; bases not matched to a gene: 8. The CDR3 spans 16 residues. CDR3 nucleotides: TGTGCCAGCAGTTACTTGACGACAGGGGCCCTCAATGAGCAGTTCTTC. Amino acids: CASSYLTTGALNEQFF.

The chain links TRBV15 to TRBJ2-3, with D uncertain. The CDR3 is 15 residues long. The germline gives CDR1 LNHNV, CDR2 YYDKDF (reference sequence). The ends were cut back, 0 bases at V and 2 bases at J, with 9 bases in the middle. CDR3 nucleotide sequence: TGTGCCACCAGCAGAGATATTCAGTACACAGATACGCAGTATTTT. This encodes CATSRDIQYTDTQYF.

This clone has only a few counts. The genes are TRBV7-9 and TRBJ1-1; D perhaps matches TRBD1 (5 bases). Germline V lookup: CDR1 SEHNR, CDR2 FQNEAQ (reference sequence). The V and J ends lost 5 bases and 3 bases respectively, with 10 bases between them. This CDR3 contains 13 residues. In DNA, the CDR3 is TGTGCCAGCAGCCCCGGAGGGGACACTGAAGCTTTCTTT. Translating it yields CASSPGGDTEAFF.

The rearrangement uses TRBV11-2 and TRBJ1-2, with D possibly matching TRBD1 (6 bases). Deletions cut 0 bases from V and 4 bases from J, with 12 bases between. Germline CDR1 SGHAT, CDR2 FQNNGV. The CDR3 extends over 15 amino acids. In nucleotides, the CDR3 is TGTGCCAGCAGCTTAGATCCAGGGGCTGCCTATGGCTACACCTTC. Its translation: CASSLDPGAAYGYTF.

The rearrangement joins TRBV14 to TRBJ1-3; 9 nucleotides match TRBD1. The CDR3 spans 15 residues. Per germline, CDR1 SGHDN and CDR2 FVKESK. Unmatched junction bases numbered 0, after V lost 0 bases and J lost 3 bases. The CDR3 coding sequence is TGTGCCAGCAGCCAAGAGACAGGGGGTGGAAACACCATATATTTT. It codes for CASSQETGGGNTIYF. Filled out from reference TRBV14 and TRBJ1-3, the complete variable domain reads EAGVTQFPSHSVIEKGQTVTLRCDPISGHDNLYWYRRVMGKEIKFLLHFVKESKQDESGMPNNRFLAERTGGTYSTLKVQPAELEDSGVYFCASSQETGGGNTIYFGEGSWLTVV.

The J gene is TRBJ2-7, the V gene TRBV28, with 8 positions matching TRBD2. Germline V gene sequence: CDR1 MDHEN, CDR2 SYDVKM. The length of the CDR3 is 15 residues. The trim removed 8 bases at V and 6 bases at J, leaving 15 bases unmatched. CDR3 bases: TGTGCCAGCCGTCTAACCGGGACTAGTGTTGGCGAGCAGTACTTC. It translates to CASRLTGTSVGEQYF.

This sequence joins TRBV28 and TRBJ1-5, with a tentative D call TRBD1 (5 bases). Germline V gene sequence: CDR1 MDHEN, CDR2 SYDVKM. The CDR3 has 14 amino acids. V was trimmed by 5 bases and J by 6 bases, leaving 14 bases between them. CDR3 in DNA: TGTGCCAGCAGTGGGGGGAATCGTGGTCAGCCCCAGCATTTT. Translation: CASSGGNRGQPQHF.